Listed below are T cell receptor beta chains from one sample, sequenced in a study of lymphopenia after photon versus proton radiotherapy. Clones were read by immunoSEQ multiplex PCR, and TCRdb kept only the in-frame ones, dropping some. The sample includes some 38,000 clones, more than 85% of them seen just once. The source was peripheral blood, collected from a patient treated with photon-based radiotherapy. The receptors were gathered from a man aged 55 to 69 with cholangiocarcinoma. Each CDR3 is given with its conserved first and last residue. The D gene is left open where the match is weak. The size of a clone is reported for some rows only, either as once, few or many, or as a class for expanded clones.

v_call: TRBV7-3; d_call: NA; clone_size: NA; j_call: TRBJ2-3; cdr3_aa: CASSLGLDTDTQYF; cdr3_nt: TGTGCCAGCAGCTTAGGGCTTGACACAGATACGCAGTATTTT
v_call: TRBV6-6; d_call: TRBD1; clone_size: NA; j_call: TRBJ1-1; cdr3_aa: CASSYSGRDREAFF; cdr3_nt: TGTGCCAGCAGTTACTCGGGTCGGGACAGGGAAGCTTTCTTT
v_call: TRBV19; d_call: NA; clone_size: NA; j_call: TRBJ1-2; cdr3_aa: CASSIETAGGHYGYTF; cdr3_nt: TGTGCCAGTAGTATAGAAACGGCGGGGGGACACTATGGCTACACCTTC
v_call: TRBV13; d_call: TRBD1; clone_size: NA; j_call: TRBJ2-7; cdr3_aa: CASSFRDRGQEEQYF; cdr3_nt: TGTGCCAGCAGCTTCCGGGACAGGGGACAGGAAGAGCAGTACTTC
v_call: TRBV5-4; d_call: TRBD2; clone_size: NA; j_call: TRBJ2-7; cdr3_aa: CASSYHLAGGSYEQYF; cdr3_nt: TGTGCCAGCAGCTATCATCTAGCGGGAGGCTCCTACGAGCAGTACTTC
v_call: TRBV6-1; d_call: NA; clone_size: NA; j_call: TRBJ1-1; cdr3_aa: CASSGVGTEAFF; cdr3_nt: TGTGCCAGCAGTGGAGTGGGCACTGAAGCTTTCTTT
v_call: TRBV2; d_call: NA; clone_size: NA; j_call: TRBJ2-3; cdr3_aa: CASSRSQSTDTQYF; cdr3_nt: TGTGCCAGCAGCCGGTCCCAGAGCACAGATACGCAGTATTTT
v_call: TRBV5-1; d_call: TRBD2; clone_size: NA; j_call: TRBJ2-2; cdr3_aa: CASSSSSGSGTGELFF; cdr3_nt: TGCGCCAGCAGCTCATCTAGCGGGAGTGGCACCGGGGAGCTGTTTTTT
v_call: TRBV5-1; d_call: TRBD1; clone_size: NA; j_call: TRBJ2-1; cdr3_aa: CASSRTGVSSYNEQFF; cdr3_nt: TGCGCCAGCAGCAGAACAGGGGTGAGCTCCTACAATGAGCAGTTCTTC
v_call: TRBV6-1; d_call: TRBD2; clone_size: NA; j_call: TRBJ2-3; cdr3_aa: CASSLAGDTDTQYF; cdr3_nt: TGTGCCAGCAGTCTAGCGGGGGACACAGATACGCAGTATTTT
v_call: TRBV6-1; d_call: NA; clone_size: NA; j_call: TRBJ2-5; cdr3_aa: CASSGEWYQETQYF; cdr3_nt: TGTGCCAGCAGTGGAGAATGGTACCAAGAGACCCAGTACTTC
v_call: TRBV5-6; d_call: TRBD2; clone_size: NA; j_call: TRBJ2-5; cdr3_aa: CASSLRLAGGETQYF; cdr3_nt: TGTGCCAGCAGCTTGCGACTAGCGGGAGGAGAGACCCAGTACTTC
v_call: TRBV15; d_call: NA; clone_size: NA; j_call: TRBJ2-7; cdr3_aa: CATQNGLGEQYF; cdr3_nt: TGTGCCACCCAGAACGGGTTGGGCGAGCAGTACTTC
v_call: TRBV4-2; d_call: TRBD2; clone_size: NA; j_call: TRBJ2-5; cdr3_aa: CASSQGGPTSGRGTQYF; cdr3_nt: TGTGCCAGCAGCCAAGGTGGCCCGACTAGCGGGAGGGGGACCCAGTACTTC
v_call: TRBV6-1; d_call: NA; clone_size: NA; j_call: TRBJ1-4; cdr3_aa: CASSATGSYEKLFF; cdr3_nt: TGTGCCAGCAGCGCGACAGGATCGTATGAAAAACTGTTTTTT
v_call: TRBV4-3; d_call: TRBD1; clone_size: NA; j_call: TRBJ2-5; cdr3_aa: CASSQVGTGKETQYF; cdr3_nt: TGCGCCAGCAGCCAAGTCGGGACAGGGAAAGAGACCCAGTACTTC
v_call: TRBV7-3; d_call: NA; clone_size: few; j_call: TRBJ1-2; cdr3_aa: CASSLTPDGGFYGYTF; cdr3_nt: TGTGCCAGCAGCCTTACCCCCGACGGGGGATTCTATGGCTACACCTTC
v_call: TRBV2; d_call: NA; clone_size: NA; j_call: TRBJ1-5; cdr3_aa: CASSGSEGQPQHF; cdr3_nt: TGTGCCAGCAGTGGTTCGGAAGGGCAGCCCCAGCATTTT
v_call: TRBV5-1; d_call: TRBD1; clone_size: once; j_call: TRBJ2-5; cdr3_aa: CASSLVPTGGAQYF; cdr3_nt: TGCGCCAGCAGCTTGGTACCGACAGGGGGCGCCCAGTACTTC
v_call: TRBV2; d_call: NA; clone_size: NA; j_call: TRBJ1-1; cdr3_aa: CASRYQGTEAFF; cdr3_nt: TGTGCCAGCAGATACCAGGGAACTGAAGCTTTCTTT
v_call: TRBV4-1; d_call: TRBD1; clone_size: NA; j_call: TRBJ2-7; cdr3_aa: CASSQESTGGYEQYF; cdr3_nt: TGCGCCAGCAGCCAAGAGTCGACAGGGGGCTACGAGCAGTACTTC
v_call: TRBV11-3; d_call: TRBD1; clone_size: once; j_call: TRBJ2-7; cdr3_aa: CASRQGLEQYF; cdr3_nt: TGTGCCAGCCGACAGGGCCTCGAGCAGTACTTC
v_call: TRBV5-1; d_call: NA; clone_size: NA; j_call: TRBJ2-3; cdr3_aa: CASSFGTSIDTDTQYF; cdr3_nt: TGCGCCAGCAGCTTTGGGACTTCCATCGACACAGATACGCAGTATTTT
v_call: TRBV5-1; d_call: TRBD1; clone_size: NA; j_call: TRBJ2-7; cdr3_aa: CASSSGTGIREQYF; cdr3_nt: TGCGCCAGCAGCTCCGGGACAGGGATTCGCGAGCAGTACTTC
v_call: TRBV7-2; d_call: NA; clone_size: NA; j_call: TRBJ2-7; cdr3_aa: CASSLDFWGSSYEQYF; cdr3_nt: TGTGCCAGCAGCTTAGATTTTTGGGGCAGCTCCTACGAGCAGTACTTC
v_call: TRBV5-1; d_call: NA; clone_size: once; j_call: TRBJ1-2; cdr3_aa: CASSSVGAGSSVWGYTF; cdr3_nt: TGCGCCAGCAGCTCAGTAGGGGCAGGTTCGTCCGTTTGGGGCTACACCTTC
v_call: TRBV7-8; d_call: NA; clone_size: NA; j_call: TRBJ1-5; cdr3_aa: CASSPIAQNQPQHF; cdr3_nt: TGTGCCAGCAGCCCTATAGCACAGAATCAGCCCCAGCATTTT
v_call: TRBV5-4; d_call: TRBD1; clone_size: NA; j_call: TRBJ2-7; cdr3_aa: CASSPDRGSYEQYF; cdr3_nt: TGTGCCAGCAGCCCGGACAGGGGTAGCTACGAGCAGTACTTC
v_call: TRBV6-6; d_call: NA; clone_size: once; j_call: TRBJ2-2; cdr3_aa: CASIDGAGTGELFF; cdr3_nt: TGTGCCAGCATCGATGGGGCTGGCACCGGGGAGCTGTTTTTT
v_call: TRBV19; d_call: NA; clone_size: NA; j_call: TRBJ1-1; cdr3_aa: CASSIQAQLDTEAFF; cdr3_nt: TGTGCCAGTAGTATCCAGGCACAACTGGACACTGAAGCTTTCTTT
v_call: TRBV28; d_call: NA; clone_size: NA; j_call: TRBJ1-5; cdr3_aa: CASSMEGSQPQHF; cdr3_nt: TGTGCCAGCAGTATGGAAGGATCACAGCCCCAGCATTTT
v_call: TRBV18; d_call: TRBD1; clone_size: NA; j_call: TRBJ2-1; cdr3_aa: CASSPTGGRSYNEQFF; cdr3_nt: TGTGCCAGCTCACCCACAGGGGGTCGTTCCTACAATGAGCAGTTCTTC
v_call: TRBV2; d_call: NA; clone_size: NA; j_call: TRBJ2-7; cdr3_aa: CASKGNEQYF; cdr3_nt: TGTGCCAGCAAGGGGAACGAGCAGTACTTC
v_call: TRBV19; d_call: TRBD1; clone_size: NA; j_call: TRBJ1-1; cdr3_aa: CASSQTGGYTEAFF; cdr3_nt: TGTGCCAGTAGTCAAACAGGGGGCTACACTGAAGCTTTCTTT
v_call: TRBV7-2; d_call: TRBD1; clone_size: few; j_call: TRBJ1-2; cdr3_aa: CASSWDRSYGYTF; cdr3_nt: TGTGCCAGCAGCTGGGACAGGTCCTATGGCTACACCTTC
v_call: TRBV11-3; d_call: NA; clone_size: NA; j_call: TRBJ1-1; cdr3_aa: CASSSLLRLGGTEAFF; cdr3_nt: TGTGCCAGCAGCTCCCTGCTTCGCCTGGGGGGCACTGAAGCTTTCTTT
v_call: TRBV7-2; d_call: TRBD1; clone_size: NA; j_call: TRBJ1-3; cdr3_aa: CASSSGGTVSYSGNTIYF; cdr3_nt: TGTGCCAGCAGCTCGGGGGGGACAGTTTCTTACTCTGGAAACACCATATATTTT
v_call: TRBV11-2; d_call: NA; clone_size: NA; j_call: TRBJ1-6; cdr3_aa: CASSDVEGVDSPLHF; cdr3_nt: TGTGCCAGCAGCGACGTGGAGGGGGTGGATTCACCCCTCCACTTT
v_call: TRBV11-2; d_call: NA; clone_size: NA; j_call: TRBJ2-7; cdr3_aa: CASSFVPTHSYEQYF; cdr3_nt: TGTGCCAGCAGCTTTGTGCCCACACACTCCTACGAGCAGTACTTC
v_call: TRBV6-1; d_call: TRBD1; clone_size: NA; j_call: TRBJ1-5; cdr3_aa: CASSGTGDQPQHF; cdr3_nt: TGTGCCAGCAGTGGTACAGGGGATCAGCCCCAGCATTTT
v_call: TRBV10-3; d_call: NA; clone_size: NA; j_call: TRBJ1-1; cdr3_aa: CAISELVHTEAFF; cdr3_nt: TGTGCCATCAGTGAGCTCGTGCACACTGAAGCTTTCTTT
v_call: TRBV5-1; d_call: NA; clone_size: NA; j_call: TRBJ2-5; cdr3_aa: CASSLVAGAETQYF; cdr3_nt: TGCGCCAGCAGCTTGGTTGCAGGGGCAGAGACCCAGTACTTC
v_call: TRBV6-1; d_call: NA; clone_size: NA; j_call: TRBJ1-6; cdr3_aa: CASSESPRLTLHF; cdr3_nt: TGTGCCAGCAGTGAATCCCCCAGATTGACCCTCCACTTT
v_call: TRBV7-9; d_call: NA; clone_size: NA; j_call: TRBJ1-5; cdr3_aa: CASSEDNQPQHF; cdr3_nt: TGTGCCAGCAGTGAGGATAATCAGCCCCAGCATTTT
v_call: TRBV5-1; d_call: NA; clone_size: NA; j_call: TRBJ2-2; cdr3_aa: CASSAVGPNTGELFF; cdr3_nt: TGCGCCAGCAGCGCAGTTGGGCCGAACACCGGGGAGCTGTTTTTT
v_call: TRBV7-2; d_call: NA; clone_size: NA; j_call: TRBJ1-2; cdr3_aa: CASSLFGIGGYTF; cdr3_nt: TGTGCCAGCAGCTTATTCGGGATCGGGGGCTACACCTTC
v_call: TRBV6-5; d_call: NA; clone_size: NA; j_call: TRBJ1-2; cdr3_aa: CASSRSGRDGYTF; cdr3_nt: TGTGCCAGCAGCCGATCAGGACGGGATGGCTACACCTTC
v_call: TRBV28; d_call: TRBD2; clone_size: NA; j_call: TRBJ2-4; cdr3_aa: CASSYSGTSGSWAKDIQYF; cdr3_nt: TGTGCCAGCAGCTACTCCGGGACTAGCGGGAGTTGGGCCAAGGACATTCAGTACTTC